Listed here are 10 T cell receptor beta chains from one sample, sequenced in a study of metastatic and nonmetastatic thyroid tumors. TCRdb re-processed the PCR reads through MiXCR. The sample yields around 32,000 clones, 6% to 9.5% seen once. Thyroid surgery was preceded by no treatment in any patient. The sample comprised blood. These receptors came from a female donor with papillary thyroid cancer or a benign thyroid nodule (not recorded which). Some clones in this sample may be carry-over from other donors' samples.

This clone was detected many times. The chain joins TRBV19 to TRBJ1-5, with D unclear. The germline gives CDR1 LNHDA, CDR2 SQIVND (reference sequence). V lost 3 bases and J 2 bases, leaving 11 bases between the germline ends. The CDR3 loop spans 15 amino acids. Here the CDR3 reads CASSITRFGNQPQHF. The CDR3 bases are TGTGCCAGTAGTATCACCAGGTTCGGCAATCAGCCCCAGCATTTT.

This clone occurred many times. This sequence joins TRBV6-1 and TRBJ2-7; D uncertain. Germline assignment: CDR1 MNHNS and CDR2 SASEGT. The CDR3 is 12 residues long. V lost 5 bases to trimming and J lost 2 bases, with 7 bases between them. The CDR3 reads CASSLPPYEQYF. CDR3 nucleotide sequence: TGTGCCAGCAGTCTTCCTCCCTACGAGCAGTACTTC.

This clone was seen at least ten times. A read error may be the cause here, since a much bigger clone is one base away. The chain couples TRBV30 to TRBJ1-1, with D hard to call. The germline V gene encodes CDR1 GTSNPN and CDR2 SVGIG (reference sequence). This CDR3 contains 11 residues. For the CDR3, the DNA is TGTGCCTATTCGAGGAACGCTGAAGCTTTCTTT. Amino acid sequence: CAYSRNAEAFF. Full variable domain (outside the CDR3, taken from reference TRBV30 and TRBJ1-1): SQTIHQWPATLVQPVGSPLSLECTVEGTSNPNLYWYRQAAGRGLQLLFYSVGIGQISSEVPQNLSASRPQDRQFILSSKKLLLSDSGFYLCAYSRNAEAFFGQGTRLTVV.

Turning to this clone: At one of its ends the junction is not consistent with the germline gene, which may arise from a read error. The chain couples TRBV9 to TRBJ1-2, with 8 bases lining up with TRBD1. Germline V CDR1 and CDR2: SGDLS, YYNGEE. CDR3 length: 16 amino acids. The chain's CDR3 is CASSRGQAMGDYVYTF. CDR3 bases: TGTGCCAGCAGCCGGGGACAGGCCATGGGGGACTATGTCTACACCTTC.

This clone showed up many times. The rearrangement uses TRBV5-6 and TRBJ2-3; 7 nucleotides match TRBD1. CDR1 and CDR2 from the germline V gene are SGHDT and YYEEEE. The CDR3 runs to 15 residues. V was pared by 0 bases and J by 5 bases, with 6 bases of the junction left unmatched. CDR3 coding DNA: TGTGCCAGCAGCTTGGTGGGGGCAGGGGGAGATACGCAGTATTTT. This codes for CASSLVGAGGDTQYF.

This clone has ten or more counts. The CDR3 DNA is TGTGCCAGCAGCGATCGGAGGGCCCCCTACAATGAGCAGTTCTTC. It specifies CASSDRRAPYNEQFF. V and J are TRBV9 and TRBJ2-1, with D possibly being TRBD2 (6 bases). This CDR3 contains 15 residues. Deletions cut 3 bases from V and 2 bases from J, with 12 bases between. Germline V gene lookup returns CDR1 SGDLS and CDR2 YYNGEE.

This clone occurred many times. The CDR3 loop is CASSRDRATEAFF. The CDR3 DNA reads as TGTGCCAGCAGTCGGGACAGGGCAACTGAAGCTTTCTTT. The V gene is TRBV6-1, the J gene TRBJ1-1; 9 bases map to TRBD1. V shed 5 bases, J shed 5 bases, and the junction held 3 bases outside the gene matches. Germline CDR1 reads MNHNS; CDR2 reads SASEGT. The CDR3 loop spans 13 amino acids.

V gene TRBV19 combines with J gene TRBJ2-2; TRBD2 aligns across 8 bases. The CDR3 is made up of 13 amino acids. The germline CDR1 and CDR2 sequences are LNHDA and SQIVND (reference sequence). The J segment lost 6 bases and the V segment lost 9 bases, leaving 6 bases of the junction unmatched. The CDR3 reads CASSYGRAGELFF. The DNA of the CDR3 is TGTGCCAGCAGTTACGGGAGGGCCGGGGAGCTGTTTTTT.

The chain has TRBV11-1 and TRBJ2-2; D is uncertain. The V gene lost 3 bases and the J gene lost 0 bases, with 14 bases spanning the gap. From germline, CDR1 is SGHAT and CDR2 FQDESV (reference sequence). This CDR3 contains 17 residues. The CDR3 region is CASSFPPAGTNTGELFF. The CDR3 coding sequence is TGTGCCAGCAGCTTTCCCCCCGCAGGAACGAACACCGGGGAGCTGTTTTTT. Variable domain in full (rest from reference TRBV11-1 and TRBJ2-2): EAEVAQSPRYKITEKSQAVAFWCDPISGHATLYWYRQILGQGPELLVQFQDESVVDDSQLPKDRFSAERLKGVDSTLKIQPAELGDSAMYLCASSFPPAGTNTGELFFGEGSRLTVL.

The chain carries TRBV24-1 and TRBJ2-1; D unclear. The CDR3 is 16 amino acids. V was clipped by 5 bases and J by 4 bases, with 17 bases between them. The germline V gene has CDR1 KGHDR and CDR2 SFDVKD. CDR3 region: CATSAMQRQPYNEQFF. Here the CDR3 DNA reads TGTGCCACCAGTGCCATGCAACGGCAGCCTTACAATGAGCAGTTCTTC.